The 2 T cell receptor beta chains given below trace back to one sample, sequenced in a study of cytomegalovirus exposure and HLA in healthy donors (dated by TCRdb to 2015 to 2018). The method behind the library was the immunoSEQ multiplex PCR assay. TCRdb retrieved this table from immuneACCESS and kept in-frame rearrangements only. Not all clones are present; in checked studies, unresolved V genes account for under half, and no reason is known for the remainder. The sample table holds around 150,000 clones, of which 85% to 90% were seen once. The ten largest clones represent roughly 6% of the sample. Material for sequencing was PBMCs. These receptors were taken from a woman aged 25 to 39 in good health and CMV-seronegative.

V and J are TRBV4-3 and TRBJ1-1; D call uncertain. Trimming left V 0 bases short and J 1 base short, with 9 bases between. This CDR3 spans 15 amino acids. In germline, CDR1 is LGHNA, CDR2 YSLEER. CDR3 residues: CASSQDPVGNTEAFF. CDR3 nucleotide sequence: TGCGCCAGCAGCCAAGATCCCGTGGGGAACACTGAAGCTTTCTTT.

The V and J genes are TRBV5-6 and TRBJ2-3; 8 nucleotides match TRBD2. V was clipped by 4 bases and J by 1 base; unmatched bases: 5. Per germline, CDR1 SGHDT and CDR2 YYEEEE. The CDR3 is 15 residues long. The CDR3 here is CASSLETSGTDTQYF. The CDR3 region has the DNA TGTGCCAGCAGCCTGGAGACTAGCGGCACAGATACGCAGTATTTT.